These 27 T cell receptor beta chains came from one sample sequenced in a study of Ad26.COV2.S vaccination and SARS-CoV-2 variants. The repertoire was sequenced with immunoSEQ multiplex PCR; TCRdb's copy has only in-frame clones and lacks some. The sample includes some 480,000 clones, around 85% of them seen just once. Treatment here: some 20 received Ad26.COV2.S at low or high dose, single or two shots; about 5 received placebo; per-sample allocation not given. Specimens were obtained on day 63 following the first vaccine or placebo injection. This sample comprised peripheral blood, obtained in a trial of Ad26.COV2.S vaccine versus placebo. These receptors came from a person between 18 and 65 years old who received the Ad26.COV2.S COVID-19 vaccine or a placebo.

There are a few counts of this clone. The chain is built from TRBV7-2 and TRBJ2-1; 10 positions match TRBD2. The trim removed 4 bases at V and 2 bases at J, leaving 8 bases unmatched. The germline V gene encodes CDR1 SGHTA and CDR2 FQGNSA. The length of the CDR3 is 17 residues. CDR3 coding DNA: TGTGCCAGCAGCTCCTCTAGCGGGAGCGCAACCTACAATGAGCAGTTCTTC. Protein sequence: CASSSSSGSATYNEQFF. Complete variable domain (other parts from reference TRBV7-2 and TRBJ2-1): GAGVSQSPSNKVTEKGKDVELRCDPISGHTALYWYRQSLGQGLEFLIYFQGNSAPDKSGLPSDRFSAERTGGSVSTLTIQRTQQEDSAVYLCASSSSSGSATYNEQFFGPGTRLTVL.

The J gene is TRBJ2-7, the V gene TRBV7-6, with a possible D match to TRBD2 (5 bases). Trimming removed 4 bases at V and 6 bases at J, with 10 bases between. Germline V lookup: CDR1 SGHVS, CDR2 FNYEAQ. This CDR3 has 12 residues. The CDR3 reads CASSYLAGEQYF. CDR3 DNA: TGTGCCAGCAGCTACCTCGCGGGCGAGCAGTACTTC.

The chain links TRBV30 to TRBJ2-7, with D unresolved. CDR1 and CDR2 from the germline V gene are GTSNPN and SVGIG (reference sequence). The CDR3 is made up of 13 amino acids. Trimming removed 3 bases from V and 0 bases from J, with 9 bases in between. CDR3 coding DNA: TGTGCCTGGAGCGCCGGGCTCTCCTACGAGCAGTACTTC. Its translation is CAWSAGLSYEQYF.

The chain is built from TRBV4-3 and TRBJ2-1; D may be TRBD2 (5 bases). CDR1 and CDR2 from the germline V gene are LGHNA and YSLEER. This CDR3 has 16 amino acids. The germline V and J ends were trimmed by 0 bases and 1 base, with 10 bases remaining between them. CDR3 sequence reads: CASSQEGLASYNEQFF. The CDR3 nucleotides are TGCGCCAGCAGCCAAGAAGGACTGGCGTCCTACAATGAGCAGTTCTTC.

J is TRBJ2-7 and V is TRBV10-2, with 13 bases identical to TRBD2. The better agreement between TRBJ2-1 and the DNA end casts doubt on the J call. The germline V gene encodes CDR1 WSHSY and CDR2 SAAADI. This CDR3 is 16 amino acids long. For the CDR3, the DNA is TGCGCCAGCAGTGAGACGGGACTAGCGGGACCCAATGAGCAGTTCTTC. Translated: CASSETGLAGPNEQFF.

J is TRBJ1-6 and V is TRBV19, with D possibly matching TRBD1 (6 bases). The germline V and J ends were trimmed by 3 bases and 10 bases, with 13 bases remaining between them. The CDR3 extends over 14 amino acids. CDR1 and CDR2 from the germline V gene are LNHDA and SQIVND (reference sequence). The CDR3 coding sequence is TGTGCCAGTAGTATCCGACAGGACGGCTCACCCCTCCACTTT. Translating it yields CASSIRQDGSPLHF.

The chain recombines TRBV7-2 with TRBJ2-1, with D hard to call. Trimming cost V 1 base and J 8 bases, with 12 bases left between them. The CDR3 loop spans 14 amino acids. Germline V lookup: CDR1 SGHTA, CDR2 FQGNSA. CDR3 nucleotide sequence: TGTGCCAGCAGCTTAGTAGGTATCAGGTATGAGCAGTTCTTC. It codes for CASSLVGIRYEQFF.

The chain joins TRBV7-9 to TRBJ2-3, with D possibly TRBD2 on 6 matching bases. Germline CDR1 reads SEHNR; CDR2 reads FQNEAQ (reference sequence). The germline V and J ends were trimmed by 4 bases and 5 bases, with 19 bases remaining between them. The CDR3 loop spans 16 amino acids. DNA of the CDR3: TGTGCCAGCAGCTACGGAGGGAGAGCGGACCAAGATACGCAGTATTTT. Protein product: CASSYGGRADQDTQYF.

This clone has more than one count but fewer than ten. The rearrangement uses TRBV2 and TRBJ1-5; no firm D call. The CDR3 contains 13 residues. Per germline, CDR1 SNHLY and CDR2 FYNNEI. Trimming shortened V by 10 bases and J by 4 bases, and 14 bases separated the two germline ends. CDR3 region: CAIRGRENQPQHF. The CDR3, as DNA: TGTGCCATCCGGGGTAGGGAGAATCAGCCCCAGCATTTT.

The gene calls are TRBV5-1 and TRBJ2-7; D possibly uses TRBD1 or TRBD2 (5 bases each). Germline CDR1 is SGHRS and CDR2 is YFSETQ. Between the trimmed V and J ends, which lost 4 bases and 2 bases, there was a span of 13 bases. The CDR3 covers 14 residues. CDR3 loop: CASSTTGAPYEQYF. The CDR3 DNA reads TGCGCCAGCAGCACGACCGGGGCCCCCTACGAGCAGTACTTC.

This clone was recorded only once. V gene TRBV10-3 combines with J gene TRBJ1-1; D gene ambiguous. Germline-derived CDR1 and CDR2 are ENHRY and SYGVKD. The V and J ends lost 5 bases and 3 bases respectively, with 13 bases between them. The CDR3 spans 14 residues. The CDR3, as DNA: TGTGCCATCAGTAAGTTAAGTGGGGACACTGAAGCTTTCTTT. Residues: CAISKLSGDTEAFF.

The CDR3 region has the DNA TGTGCCAGCAGCAGCGACAGGGGGCTTGAAAAACTGTTTTTT. This sequence encodes CASSSDRGLEKLFF. This rearrangement joins TRBV6-5 to TRBJ1-4; 10 positions agree with TRBD1. This CDR3 is built from 14 residues. J lost 7 bases, V lost 6 bases, and 5 bases had no gene match. CDR1 is MNHEY and CDR2 is SVGAGI in the germline V gene.

The chain combines TRBV6-5 with TRBJ2-1, with TRBD2 matching over 11 bases. Germline CDR1 reads MNHEY; CDR2 reads SVGAGI. The CDR3 runs 15 residues. V was pared by 6 bases and J by 7 bases, with 8 bases of the junction left unmatched. This CDR3 reads CASSRGPSGRNEQFF. Written as DNA, the CDR3 is TGTGCCAGCAGCCGAGGTCCTAGCGGGAGGAATGAGCAGTTCTTC.

J is TRBJ2-5 and V is TRBV15, with a weak D call TRBD2 (5 bases). This CDR3 comprises 14 residues. V dropped 1 base and J dropped 2 bases, with 8 bases sitting between them. The V gene's germline CDR1 is LNHNV and CDR2 YYDKDF (reference sequence). CDR3 nucleotide sequence: TGTGCCACCAGCAGAGCCCAGCGGCAAGAGACCCAGTACTTC. Its translation is CATSRAQRQETQYF.

This rearrangement joins TRBV27 to TRBJ1-5; TRBD1 aligns across 9 bases. J lost 7 bases, V lost 4 bases, and 2 bases had no gene match. From germline, CDR1 is MNHEY and CDR2 SMNVEV (reference sequence). The CDR3 is 13 residues long. The CDR3: CASSWDREQPQHF. The CDR3 coding sequence is TGTGCCAGCAGTTGGGACAGGGAACAGCCCCAGCATTTT.

The CDR3 DNA follows: TGCGCCAGCAGCTTGGCCGAACAGCTCACGGGCATGGGTCAGCAAGAGACCCAGTACTTC. Protein sequence: CASSLAEQLTGMGQQETQYF. The rearrangement links TRBV5-1 to TRBJ2-5; D gene ambiguous. The V end was cut by 0 bases, the J end by 2 bases, with 26 bases between. Germline values: CDR1 SGHRS, CDR2 YFSETQ. The CDR3 covers 20 residues. The full variable domain, in which reference TRBV5-1 and TRBJ2-5 provide the parts outside the CDR3, is KAGVTQTPRYLIKTRGQQVTLSCSPISGHRSVSWYQQTPGQGLQFLFEYFSETQRNKGNFPGRFSGRQFSNSRSEMNVSTLELGDSALYLCASSLAEQLTGMGQQETQYFGPGTRLLVL.

The rearrangement links TRBV21-1 to TRBJ1-1. TRBV21-1 is a pseudogene. The CDR3 loop spans 17 amino acids. CDR3 region: CASSKRGRVCLNTEAFF. CDR3 nucleotides: TGTGCCAGCAGCAAACGGGGCCGCGTTTGCTTGAACACTGAAGCTTTCTTT.

This rearrangement joins TRBV6-6 to TRBJ2-1; 9 bases are a match to TRBD2. V dropped 6 bases and J dropped 5; count of bases not matched to a gene: 8. Germline V gives CDR1 MNHNY, CDR2 SVGAGI (reference sequence). This CDR3 spans 15 amino acids. The CDR3 coding sequence is TGTGCCAGCAGCCGCCGGCGGGAGGGGAACAATGAGCAGTTCTTC. Its protein is CASSRRREGNNEQFF.

The chain is built from TRBV30 and TRBJ1-5, with 9 bases identical to TRBD1. The CDR3 contains 15 residues. The trim removed 5 bases at V and 5 bases at J, leaving 10 bases unmatched. Per the germline V gene, CDR1 is GTSNPN and CDR2 is SVGIG (reference sequence). CDR3 protein: CAWSEGGQGYQPQHF. The CDR3 coding sequence is TGTGCCTGGTCCGAAGGGGGACAGGGCTATCAGCCCCAGCATTTT. Variable domain in full (rest from reference TRBV30 and TRBJ1-5): SQTIHQWPATLVQPVGSPLSLECTVEGTSNPNLYWYRQAAGRGLQLLFYSVGIGQISSEVPQNLSASRPQDRQFILSSKKLLLSDSGFYLCAWSEGGQGYQPQHFGDGTRLSIL.

The CDR3 loop is CASSLGQGAQTQYF. CDR3 nucleotides: TGTGCCAGCAGCTTAGGGCAGGGGGCACAGACCCAGTACTTC. The rearrangement joins TRBV11-2 to TRBJ2-5; TRBD1 agrees at 8 bases. The CDR3 is 14 residues long. Trimming at V came to 1 base and at J to 6 bases, leaving 4 bases not matched to a gene. Germline V CDR1 and CDR2: SGHAT, FQNNGV.

The count of this clone is one. The genes are TRBV19 and TRBJ1-1; D is uncertain. V lost 8 bases, J lost 1 base, and 11 bases lay in between. This CDR3 spans 13 amino acids. In germline, CDR1 is LNHDA, CDR2 SQIVND (reference sequence). CDR3 residues: CASALSGNTEAFF. Written as DNA, the CDR3 is TGTGCCAGTGCTCTTTCTGGGAACACTGAAGCTTTCTTT.

The gene calls are TRBV28 and TRBJ2-3, with TRBD1 as a possible D gene (7 bases). The CDR3 runs to 15 residues. V dropped 5 bases and J dropped 5 bases, with 17 bases sitting between them. Germline CDR1 reads MDHEN; CDR2 reads SYDVKM. Written as DNA, the CDR3 is TGTGCCAGCAGTCCCCGAGGAGGGGGCCAAGATACGCAGTATTTT. It encodes CASSPRGGGQDTQYF.

The chain couples TRBV28 to TRBJ1-2; D is perhaps TRBD1 (6 bases). The germline gives CDR1 MDHEN, CDR2 SYDVKM. CDR3 length: 13 amino acids. Trimming took 6 bases from V and 1 from J, leaving 9 bases between them. CDR3 in DNA: TGTGCCAGCAGGGCAGGGGATAACTATGGCTACACCTTC. It is translated as CASRAGDNYGYTF.

The V call is TRBV27, the J call TRBJ2-7, with D hard to call. Trimming stripped 4 bases from V and 2 bases from J, with 18 bases between. The CDR3 is 16 residues long. Germline V lookup: CDR1 MNHEY, CDR2 SMNVEV (reference sequence). The CDR3 DNA reads as TGTGCCAGCAGTTCCTCCTCCGGCACTGCCACCTACGAGCAGTACTTC. This codes for CASSSSSGTATYEQYF.

This chain uses TRBV6-5 with TRBJ2-5; D gene unclear. The germline gives CDR1 MNHEY, CDR2 SVGAGI. The CDR3 length is 11 residues. Trimming took off 9 bases at V and 7 bases at J, with 12 bases between the two ends. CDR3 sequence: CASRRMGTQYF. The CDR3 nucleotides are TGTGCCAGTCGTAGAATGGGGACCCAGTACTTC.

CDR3 coding DNA: TGTGCCAGCAGTGTGGTAGGGGGGTACGAGCAGTACTTC. Translated: CASSVVGGYEQYF. The rearrangement uses TRBV2 and TRBJ2-7, with D perhaps being TRBD1 or TRBD2 (6 bases each). Germline CDR1 SNHLY, CDR2 FYNNEI. The CDR3 runs to 13 residues. Trimming left V 4 bases short and J 4 bases short, with 11 bases between.

V usage is TRBV6-2 or TRBV6-3 and J usage is TRBJ1-3; D unclear. CDR1 MNHEY and CDR2 SVGEGT come from the germline V gene. The CDR3 is made up of 17 amino acids. V lost 2 bases, J lost 1 base, and 15 bases lay in between. The CDR3 bases are TGTGCCAGCAGTTACAACCGGGGAAGGTCGTCTGGAAACACCATATATTTT. Protein sequence: CASSYNRGRSSGNTIYF.